The subject of this entry is one T cell receptor (beta chain). Its antigen is not known. The run of the v3.0 immunoSEQ assay was at survey level. Sequencing set out to capture about 35,000-55,000 T-cell genomes per sample. Clones were read by immunoSEQ multiplex PCR, and TCRdb kept only the in-frame ones, dropping some. This table has tens of thousands of clones, around 85% appearing once. V was clipped by 1 base and J by 2 bases, with 6 bases between them. Per germline, CDR1 SGHAT and CDR2 FQNNGV. The CDR3 spans 13 residues. The data belong to a study of long-term antiretroviral therapy in people with HIV. Whole-study results and caveats: Compared with controls, HIV repertoires showed narrower CDR3 length ranges.

This sample comprised unsorted PBMCs, obtained 3 years after starting antiretroviral therapy. This clonotype was obtained from a man aged 40-49 years with HIV. The chain recombines TRBV11-2 with TRBJ2-7; D is undetermined. The CDR3 sequence: CASSLGPPYEQYF. The CDR3 coding sequence is TGTGCCAGCAGCTTAGGGCCCCCCTACGAGCAGTACTTC.